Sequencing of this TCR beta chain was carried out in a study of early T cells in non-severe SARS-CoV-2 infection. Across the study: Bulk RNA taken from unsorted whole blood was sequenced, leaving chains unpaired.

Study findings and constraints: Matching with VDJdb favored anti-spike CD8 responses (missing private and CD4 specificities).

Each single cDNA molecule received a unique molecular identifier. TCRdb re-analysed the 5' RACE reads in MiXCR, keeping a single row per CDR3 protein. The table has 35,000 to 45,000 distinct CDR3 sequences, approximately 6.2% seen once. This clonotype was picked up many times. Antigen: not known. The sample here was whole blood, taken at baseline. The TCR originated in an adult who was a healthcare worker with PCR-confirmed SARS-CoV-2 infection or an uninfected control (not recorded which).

The CDR3 is CASSQDDDSNYGYTF. The CDR3 DNA reads as TGCGCCAGCAGCCAAGATGACGACAGTAACTATGGCTACACCTTC. This sequence joins TRBV4-3 and TRBJ1-2; D may be TRBD1 (5 bases). The length of the CDR3 is 15 residues. Trimming pared 0 bases from V and 1 base from J, leaving 9 bases between. Germline V gene lookup returns CDR1 LGHNA and CDR2 YSLEER.